Included here is one T cell receptor beta chain sequence, with context. Its target is not known. Assay: immunoSEQ multiplex PCR; the TCRdb copy retains only in-frame clones and omits some. The data hold about 98,000 clones, with approximately 84% observed a single time. The data are from a study of cytomegalovirus exposure and HLA in healthy donors. Findings and limits, study-wide: Researchers counted around 170 TCR beta chains as cytomegalovirus-associated. Many donors shared some public TCRs, even though most TCR sequences were rare.

The CDR3 loop spans 15 amino acids. Germline V gene data show CDR1 as LNHNV and CDR2 as YYDKDF (reference sequence). Trimming removed 5 bases at V and 1 base at J, with 15 bases between. The donors were members of the validation cohort, which comprised 120 subjects and was separate from the first cohort of roughly 700 subjects. The chain links TRBV15 to TRBJ2-7; D may be TRBD1 (5 bases). Sequencing was carried out using PBMCs. This receptor was obtained from a man between 18 and 35 years old in good health and CMV-seropositive. In nucleotides, the CDR3 is TGTGCCACCAGCGTACCCCGGCAGGGATCCTACGAGCAGTACTTC. Translation gives CATSVPRQGSYEQYF.